These 10 T cell receptor beta chains were all obtained from the same sample, sequenced in a study of cytotoxic CD8 clonotypes in ibrutinib-treated CLL. Sequencing used immunoSEQ multiplex PCR; TCRdb keeps in-frame clones, though not all of them. The top ten hold about 6.3% of the sample, which has about 310,000 clones, 80% seen once. The starting material was PBMCs, obtained before ibrutinib treatment. Receptor source: a human donor with chronic lymphocytic leukemia.

The V and J genes are TRBV11-2 and TRBJ2-5; weak D call: TRBD2 (5 bases). V lost 1 base to trimming and J lost 7 bases, with 10 bases between them. Germline V CDR1 and CDR2: SGHAT, FQNNGV. This CDR3 has 13 amino acids. The CDR3 DNA sequence: TGTGCCAGCAGCTTAGCGGAGGCCGGGACCCAGTACTTC. Its translation is CASSLAEAGTQYF.

The DNA of the CDR3 is TGTGCCAGCAGCGGCCCGCGCGGGAGTTCAGATACGCAGTATTTT. It yields the protein CASSGPRGSSDTQYF. The chain couples TRBV11-2 to TRBJ2-3; 7 nucleotides line up with TRBD2. Per the germline V gene, CDR1 is SGHAT and CDR2 is FQNNGV. There are 15 residues in the CDR3. J gave up 4 bases and V 5 bases, and 9 bases lay outside the gene matches. The full variable domain, completed using reference TRBV11-2 and TRBJ2-3, is EAGVAQSPRYKIIEKRQSVAFWCNPISGHATLYWYQQILGQGPKLLIQFQNNGVVDDSQLPKDRFSAERLKGVDSTLKIQPAKLEDSAVYLCASSGPRGSSDTQYFGPGTRLTVL.

This clone was counted only a few times. The chain joins TRBV4-2 to TRBJ2-7, with D maybe TRBD1 (5 bases). The CDR3 totals 13 residues. Trimming stripped 0 bases from V and 2 bases from J, with 5 bases between. Germline lookup yields CDR1 LGHNA and CDR2 YNFKEQ. The CDR3 here is CASSQEQAYEQYF. CDR3 DNA: TGTGCCAGCAGCCAAGAACAGGCCTACGAGCAGTACTTC.

The gene calls are TRBV5-4 and TRBJ2-1; TRBD2 aligns across 7 bases. The V segment lost 0 bases and the J segment 2 bases; nucleotides outside the gene matches: 5. Germline CDR1 SGHNT, CDR2 YYREEE (reference sequence). This CDR3 is 16 amino acids long. The CDR3 DNA reads TGTGCCAGCAGCTTGGGGGACTACAAACCCTACAATGAGCAGTTCTTC. Its translation: CASSLGDYKPYNEQFF.

The chain has TRBV27 and TRBJ2-1; 11 bases fit TRBD2. The CDR3 runs 15 residues. With V trimmed by 1 base and J by 6 bases, 2 bases remained unmatched. CDR1 and CDR2 (germline): MNHEY, SMNVEV (reference sequence). The CDR3, as DNA: TGTGCCAGCAGTTTATTAGGGACTAGCGGCAATGAGCAGTTCTTC. The encoded protein is CASSLLGTSGNEQFF.

V is TRBV9 and J is TRBJ2-7, with D perhaps assigned TRBD1 or TRBD2 (5 bases each). The CDR3 length is 14 residues. V dropped 3 bases and J dropped 0 bases, with 10 bases sitting between them. CDR1 and CDR2 (germline): SGDLS, YYNGEE. Written as DNA, the CDR3 is TGTGCCAGCAGCGCCCGGGACGTCTCCTACGAGCAGTACTTC. As protein: CASSARDVSYEQYF.

The V gene is TRBV19, the J gene TRBJ1-1; D is perhaps TRBD1 (5 bases). The germline CDR1 and CDR2 sequences are LNHDA and SQIVND (reference sequence). CDR3 size: 15 residues. Trimming stripped 5 bases from V and 1 base from J, with 14 bases between. CDR3 sequence reads: CASSLRRGGNTEAFF. In nucleotides, the CDR3 is TGTGCCAGTAGTCTCCGCCGGGGGGGGAACACTGAAGCTTTCTTT.

The V and J genes are TRBV7-6 and TRBJ2-5; maybe TRBD2 (5 bases). V lost 2 bases to trimming and J lost 2 bases, with 18 bases between them. The CDR3 contains 17 residues. CDR1 and CDR2 (germline): SGHVS, FNYEAQ. CDR3 in amino acids: CASSLIHSGIGQETQYF. The CDR3 nucleotides read TGTGCCAGCAGCTTAATTCATTCGGGGATCGGTCAAGAGACCCAGTACTTC.

The chain recombines TRBV13 with TRBJ2-7; 7 bases line up with TRBD2. The CDR3 is 16 amino acids. CDR1 PRHDT and CDR2 FYEKMQ come from the germline V gene (reference sequence). J gave up 2 bases and V 5 bases, and 12 bases lay outside the gene matches. The CDR3 here is CASSPNPGLQPYEQYF. CDR3 bases: TGTGCCAGCAGCCCTAACCCGGGACTACAACCCTACGAGCAGTACTTC. The whole variable domain, filled in from reference TRBV13 and TRBJ2-7, reads AAGVIQSPRHLIKEKRETATLKCYPIPRHDTVYWYQQGPGQDPQFLISFYEKMQSDKGSIPDRFSAQQFSDYHSELNMSSLELGDSALYFCASSPNPGLQPYEQYFGPGTRLTVT.

The rearrangement links TRBV5-6 to TRBJ2-7; 10 bases line up with TRBD2. Unmatched junction bases numbered 3, after V lost 1 base and J lost 2 bases. Germline V lookup: CDR1 SGHDT, CDR2 YYEEEE. CDR3 size: 15 residues. DNA for the CDR3: TGTGCCAGCAGCTTGCCAAGCGGGAGGGCCTACGAGCAGTACTTC. Its translation is CASSLPSGRAYEQYF.